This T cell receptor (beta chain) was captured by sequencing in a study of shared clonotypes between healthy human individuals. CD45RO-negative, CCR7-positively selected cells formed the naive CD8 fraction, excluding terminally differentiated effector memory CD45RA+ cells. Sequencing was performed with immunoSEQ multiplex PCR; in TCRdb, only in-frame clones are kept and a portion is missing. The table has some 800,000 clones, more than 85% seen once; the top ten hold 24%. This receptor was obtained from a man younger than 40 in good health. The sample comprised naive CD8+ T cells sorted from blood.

CDR3 bases: TGTGCCAGCAGCCCGTCCGAAGCTTTCTTT. The encoded protein is CASSPSEAFF. The gene calls are TRBV9 and TRBJ1-1; no firm D call. The V end was cut by 4 bases, the J end by 8 bases, with 6 bases between. Germline V gives CDR1 SGDLS, CDR2 YYNGEE. The CDR3 has 10 residues. Complete variable domain (other parts from reference TRBV9 and TRBJ1-1): DSGVTQTPKHLITATGQRVTLRCSPRSGDLSVYWYQQSLDQGLQFLIQYYNGEERAKGNILERFSAQQFPDLHSELNLSSLELGDSALYFCASSPSEAFFGQGTRLTVV.